These 7 T cell receptor beta chains came from one sample sequenced in a study of T cell responses to AZD1222 COVID-19 vaccine. The protocol was immunoSEQ multiplex PCR, while the TCRdb copy is restricted to in-frame clones and leaves out a portion. The data hold approximately 80,000 clones, with more than 75% observed a single time. The sequences come from peripheral blood, collected on day 0 of AZD1222 vaccination. The origin of the receptors is an adult in good health.

The V gene is TRBV6-5, the J gene TRBJ2-3; D not resolved. CDR3 length: 10 amino acids. Germline V CDR1 and CDR2: MNHEY, SVGAGI. Trimming left V 6 bases short and J 6 bases short, with 4 bases between. Written as DNA, the CDR3 is TGTGCCAGCAGGGGGGATACGCAGTATTTT. Amino acids: CASRGDTQYF.

The chain employs TRBV7-2 and TRBJ1-5; D is unclear. The V end lost 1 base, the J end lost 8 bases, and 9 bases lay between the germline ends. The CDR3 runs 13 residues. CDR1 and CDR2 (germline): SGHTA, FQGNSA. The DNA for the CDR3 is TGTGCCAGCAGCTTAGTGTCAACAGAGCCCCAGCATTTT. Amino acid sequence: CASSLVSTEPQHF.

In its sample, this clone was seen once. CDR3 DNA sequence: TGTGCCAGCTCAAGGCAGAAGAACACTGAAGCTTTCTTT. Its translation is CASSRQKNTEAFF. The chain couples TRBV18 to TRBJ1-1; D gene ambiguous. The germline CDR1 and CDR2 sequences are KGHSH and LQKENI. The CDR3 loop spans 13 amino acids. V gave up 5 bases and J gave up 1 base, with 8 bases separating them.

The rearrangement joins TRBV7-8 to TRBJ1-6, with a weak D call TRBD1 (5 bases). V lost 1 base to trimming and J lost 7 bases, with 11 bases between them. In germline, CDR1 is SGHVS, CDR2 FQNEAQ. This CDR3 is built from 15 residues. CDR3 sequence reads: CASSLVGESNSPLHF. The CDR3 DNA sequence: TGTGCCAGCAGCTTAGTGGGGGAATCAAATTCACCCCTCCACTTT.

The chain combines TRBV15 with TRBJ2-1, with TRBD2 identical over 14 bases. Germline CDR1 is LNHNV and CDR2 is YYDKDF (reference sequence). The CDR3 is made up of 17 amino acids. Trimming cost V 0 bases and J 7 bases; bases outside gene matches: 5. The CDR3: CATSRDKGTSGSNEQFF. The CDR3 region has the DNA TGTGCCACCAGCAGAGATAAGGGGACTAGCGGGAGTAATGAGCAGTTCTTC.

The CDR3 spells CASSPTGTGVQPQHF. Here the CDR3 DNA reads TGTGCCAGCAGTCCTACCGGGACAGGGGTCCAGCCCCAGCATTTT. The chain has TRBV6-5 and TRBJ1-5; 10 bases fit TRBD1. From germline, CDR1 is MNHEY and CDR2 SVGAGI. The CDR3 runs 15 residues. Trimming took 5 bases from V and 7 from J; bases not matched to a gene: 8.

The CDR3 region is CASSQGRGVAGANVLTF. The CDR3 DNA sequence: TGTGCCAGCAGCCAGGGTCGGGGGGTGGCTGGGGCCAACGTCCTGACTTTC. The genes are TRBV27 and TRBJ2-6, with 7 positions matching TRBD2. The CDR3 spans 17 residues. Germline CDR1 and CDR2: MNHEY and SMNVEV (reference sequence). Germline trimming cut 6 bases from V and 2 bases from J; bases unmatched to any gene: 10.